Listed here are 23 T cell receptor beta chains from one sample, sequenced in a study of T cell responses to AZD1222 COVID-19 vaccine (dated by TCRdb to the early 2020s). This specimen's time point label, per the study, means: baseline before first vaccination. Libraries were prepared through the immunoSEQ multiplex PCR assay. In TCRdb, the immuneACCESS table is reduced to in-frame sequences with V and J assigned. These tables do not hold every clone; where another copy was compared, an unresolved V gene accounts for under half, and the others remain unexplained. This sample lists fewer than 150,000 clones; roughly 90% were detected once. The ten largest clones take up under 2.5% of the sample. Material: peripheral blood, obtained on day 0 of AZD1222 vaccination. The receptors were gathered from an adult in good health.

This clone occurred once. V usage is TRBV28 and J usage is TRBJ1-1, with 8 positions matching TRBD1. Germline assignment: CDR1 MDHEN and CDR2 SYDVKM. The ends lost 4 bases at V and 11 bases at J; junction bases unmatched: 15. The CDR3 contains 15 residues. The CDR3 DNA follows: TGTGCCAGCAGTTCCCCGGACAGGGCAATGAGGGGGGCTTTCTTT. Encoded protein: CASSSPDRAMRGAFF.

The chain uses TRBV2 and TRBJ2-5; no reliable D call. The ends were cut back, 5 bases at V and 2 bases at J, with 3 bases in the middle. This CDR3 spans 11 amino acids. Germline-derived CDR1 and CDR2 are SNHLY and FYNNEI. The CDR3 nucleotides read TGTGCCAGCAGTAAACAAGAGACCCAGTACTTC. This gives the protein CASSKQETQYF.

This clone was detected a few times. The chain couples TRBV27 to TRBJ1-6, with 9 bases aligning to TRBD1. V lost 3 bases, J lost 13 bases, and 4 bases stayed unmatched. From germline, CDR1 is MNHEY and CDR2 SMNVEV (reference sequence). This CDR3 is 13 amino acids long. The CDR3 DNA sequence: TGTGCCAGCAGTTTGGGACAGGGCCTCCCCCTCCACTTT. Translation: CASSLGQGLPLHF.

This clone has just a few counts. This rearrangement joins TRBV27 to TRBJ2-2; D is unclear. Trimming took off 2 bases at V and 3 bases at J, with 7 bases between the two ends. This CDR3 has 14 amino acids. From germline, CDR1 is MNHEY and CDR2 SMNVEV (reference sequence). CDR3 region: CASSLVPDTGELFF. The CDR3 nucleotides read TGTGCCAGCAGTTTAGTCCCAGACACCGGGGAGCTGTTTTTT.

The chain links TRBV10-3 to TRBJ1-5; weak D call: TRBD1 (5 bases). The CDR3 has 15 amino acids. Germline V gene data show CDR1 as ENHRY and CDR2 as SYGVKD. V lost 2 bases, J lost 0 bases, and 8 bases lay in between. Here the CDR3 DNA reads TGTGCCATCAGTGAGGTGGGGGGTAGCAATCAGCCCCAGCATTTT. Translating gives CAISEVGGSNQPQHF.

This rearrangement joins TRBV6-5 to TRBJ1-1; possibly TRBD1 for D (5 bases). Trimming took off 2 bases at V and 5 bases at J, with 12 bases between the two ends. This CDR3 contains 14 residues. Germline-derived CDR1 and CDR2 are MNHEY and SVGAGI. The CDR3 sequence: CASSYGGGWTEAFF. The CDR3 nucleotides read TGTGCCAGCAGTTACGGGGGTGGCTGGACTGAAGCTTTCTTT.

CDR3 residues: CASSKRQQPTMEASYEQYF. In DNA form, the CDR3 reads TGTGCCAGCAGCAAACGACAGCAACCGACAATGGAGGCCTCCTACGAGCAGTACTTC. V gene TRBV21-1 combines with J gene TRBJ2-7. TRBV21-1 is a listed pseudogene. The CDR3 runs 19 residues.

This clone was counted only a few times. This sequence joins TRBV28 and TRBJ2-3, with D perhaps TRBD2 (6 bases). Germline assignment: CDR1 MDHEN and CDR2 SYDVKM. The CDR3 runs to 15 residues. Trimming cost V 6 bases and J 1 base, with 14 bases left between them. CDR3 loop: CASSPRESGTDTQYF. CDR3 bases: TGTGCCAGCAGCCCCCGGGAGTCTGGCACAGATACGCAGTATTTT.

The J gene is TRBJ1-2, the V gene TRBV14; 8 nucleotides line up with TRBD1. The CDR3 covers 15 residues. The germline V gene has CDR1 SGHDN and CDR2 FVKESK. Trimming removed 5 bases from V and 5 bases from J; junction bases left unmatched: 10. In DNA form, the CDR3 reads TGTGCCAGCAGCGATGCGCAGGGACAGGCTTATGGCTACACCTTC. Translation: CASSDAQGQAYGYTF. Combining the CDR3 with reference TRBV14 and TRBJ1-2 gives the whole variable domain EAGVTQFPSHSVIEKGQTVTLRCDPISGHDNLYWYRRVMGKEIKFLLHFVKESKQDESGMPNNRFLAERTGGTYSTLKVQPAELEDSGVYFCASSDAQGQAYGYTFGSGTRLTVV.

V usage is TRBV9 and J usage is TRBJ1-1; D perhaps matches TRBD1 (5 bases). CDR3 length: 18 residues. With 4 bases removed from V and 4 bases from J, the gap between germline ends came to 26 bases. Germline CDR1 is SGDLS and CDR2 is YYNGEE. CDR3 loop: CASSPREGRRGGGTEAFF. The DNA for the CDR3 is TGTGCCAGCAGCCCAAGAGAGGGGCGTCGGGGTGGAGGCACTGAAGCTTTCTTT.

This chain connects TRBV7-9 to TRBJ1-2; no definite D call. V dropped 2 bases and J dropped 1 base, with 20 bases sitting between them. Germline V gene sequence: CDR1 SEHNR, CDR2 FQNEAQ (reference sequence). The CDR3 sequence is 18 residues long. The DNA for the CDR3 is TGTGCCAGCAGCTTATGGATGTTGTGGGGTAAAGTTAACTATGGCTACACCTTC. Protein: CASSLWMLWGKVNYGYTF.

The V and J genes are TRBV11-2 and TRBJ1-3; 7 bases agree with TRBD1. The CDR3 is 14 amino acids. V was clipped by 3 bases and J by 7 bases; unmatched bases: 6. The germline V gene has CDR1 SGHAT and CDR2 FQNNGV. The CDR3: CASSLTGSGNTIYF. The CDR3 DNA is TGTGCCAGCAGCTTGACAGGGTCGGGTAACACCATATATTTT.

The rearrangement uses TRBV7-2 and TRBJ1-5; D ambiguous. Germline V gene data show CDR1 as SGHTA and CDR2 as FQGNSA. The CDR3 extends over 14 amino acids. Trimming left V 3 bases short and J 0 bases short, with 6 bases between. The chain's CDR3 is CASSFQDSNQPQHF. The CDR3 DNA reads TGTGCCAGCAGCTTCCAGGATAGCAATCAGCCCCAGCATTTT.

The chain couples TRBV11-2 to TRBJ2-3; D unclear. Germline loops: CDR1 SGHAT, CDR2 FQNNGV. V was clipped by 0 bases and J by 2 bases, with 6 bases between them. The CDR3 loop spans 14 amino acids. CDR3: CASSLERLTDTQYF. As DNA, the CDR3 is TGTGCCAGCAGCTTAGAGCGGCTCACAGATACGCAGTATTTT.

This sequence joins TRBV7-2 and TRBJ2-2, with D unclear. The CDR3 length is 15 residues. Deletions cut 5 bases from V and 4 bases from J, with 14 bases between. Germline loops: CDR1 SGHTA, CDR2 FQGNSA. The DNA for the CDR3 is TGTGCCAGCAGCCCCTTGGTACGGGTCACCGGGGAGCTGTTTTTT. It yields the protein CASSPLVRVTGELFF.

In DNA, the CDR3 is TGTGCCAGCAGCCAAGGGGCGCCCCAGCATTTT. This encodes CASSQGAPQHF. The rearrangement joins TRBV6-1 to TRBJ1-5; D may be TRBD1 (5 bases). Trimming took off 6 bases at V and 9 bases at J, with 9 bases between the two ends. This CDR3 is 11 amino acids long. CDR1 is MNHNS, CDR2 SASEGT, per germline.

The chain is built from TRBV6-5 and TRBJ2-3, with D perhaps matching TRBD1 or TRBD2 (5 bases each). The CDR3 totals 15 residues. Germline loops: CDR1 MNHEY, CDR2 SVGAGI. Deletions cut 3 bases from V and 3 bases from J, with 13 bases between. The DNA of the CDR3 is TGTGCCAGCAGTTATATGGGGCGAGGGACAGATACGCAGTATTTT. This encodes CASSYMGRGTDTQYF.

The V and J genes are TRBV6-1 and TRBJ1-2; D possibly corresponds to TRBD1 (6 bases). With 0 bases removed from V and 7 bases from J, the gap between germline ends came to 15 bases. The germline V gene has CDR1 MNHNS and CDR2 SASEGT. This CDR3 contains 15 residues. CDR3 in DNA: TGTGCCAGCAGTGAAGCTATATCGGGGGCGCGTGGCTACACCTTC. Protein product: CASSEAISGARGYTF.

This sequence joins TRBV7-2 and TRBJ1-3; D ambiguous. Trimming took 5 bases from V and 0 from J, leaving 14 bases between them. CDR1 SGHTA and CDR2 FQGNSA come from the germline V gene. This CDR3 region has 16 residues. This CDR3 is CASSQRVALSGNTIYF. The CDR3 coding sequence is TGTGCCAGCAGCCAAAGGGTGGCACTCTCTGGAAACACCATATATTTT.

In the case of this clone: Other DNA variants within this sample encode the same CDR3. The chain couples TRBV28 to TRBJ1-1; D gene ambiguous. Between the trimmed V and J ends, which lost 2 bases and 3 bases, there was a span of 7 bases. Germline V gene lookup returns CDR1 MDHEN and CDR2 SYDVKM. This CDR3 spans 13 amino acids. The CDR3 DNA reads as TGTGCCAGCAGTTTAGGTGGAGACACTGAAGCTTTCTTT. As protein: CASSLGGDTEAFF.

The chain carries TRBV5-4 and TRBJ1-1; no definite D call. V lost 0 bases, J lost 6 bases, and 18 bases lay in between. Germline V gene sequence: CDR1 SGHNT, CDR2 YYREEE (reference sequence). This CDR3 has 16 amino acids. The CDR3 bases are TGTGCCAGCAGCTTGGCACTCGTGGGAGTAAGCGCTGAAGCTTTCTTT. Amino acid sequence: CASSLALVGVSAEAFF.

The CDR3 region is CASSTPGLALNTGELFF. The CDR3 DNA is TGTGCCAGCAGCACACCGGGACTAGCGCTGAACACCGGGGAGCTGTTTTTT. The chain has TRBV28 and TRBJ2-2; 10 nucleotides match TRBD2. CDR1 MDHEN and CDR2 SYDVKM come from the germline V gene. Trimming cost V 6 bases and J 1 base; bases outside gene matches: 8. The CDR3 is 17 residues long.

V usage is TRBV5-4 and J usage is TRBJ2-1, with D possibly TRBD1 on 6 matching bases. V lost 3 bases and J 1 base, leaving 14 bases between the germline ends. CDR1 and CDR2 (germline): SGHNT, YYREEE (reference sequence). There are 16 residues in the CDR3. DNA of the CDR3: TGTGCCAGCAGCTCGAATACAGGGAAGTCCTACAATGAGCAGTTCTTC. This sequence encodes CASSSNTGKSYNEQFF.